Below, one TCR beta chain is given with its context. Its antigen is undetermined. The RNA input was about 0.5 to 1 ug, and it was reverse transcribed with random hexamers. An immunoSEQ multiplex PCR generated amplified TCR beta CDR3 products spanning 54 Vbeta and 13 Jbeta. TCRdb fed the immunoSEQ multiplex PCR reads into MiXCR, producing one record per CDR3 protein. The sample lists approximately 70,000 distinct CDR3 sequences; nearly 96% were seen once. From blood CD8+ and CD4+ T cells, the TCR beta chain was sequenced. The sample comes from a study of CD8 T cells in Susac syndrome. General study points: The study conceded that relatively few individuals underwent its TCR sequencing and HLA analysis.

The sequence was obtained from a human donor with multiple sclerosis. What was sequenced was CD4+ T cells from PBMCs.

As DNA, the CDR3 is TGTGCCAGCACCGAAGGGGGGGATTCCTACGAGCAGTACTTC. It is translated as CASTEGGDSYEQYF. J is TRBJ2-7 and V is TRBV28; D perhaps matches TRBD2 (7 bases). CDR3 length equals 14 residues. Germline CDR1 reads MDHEN; CDR2 reads SYDVKM. The V end lost 7 bases, the J end lost 1 base, and 14 bases lay between the germline ends.